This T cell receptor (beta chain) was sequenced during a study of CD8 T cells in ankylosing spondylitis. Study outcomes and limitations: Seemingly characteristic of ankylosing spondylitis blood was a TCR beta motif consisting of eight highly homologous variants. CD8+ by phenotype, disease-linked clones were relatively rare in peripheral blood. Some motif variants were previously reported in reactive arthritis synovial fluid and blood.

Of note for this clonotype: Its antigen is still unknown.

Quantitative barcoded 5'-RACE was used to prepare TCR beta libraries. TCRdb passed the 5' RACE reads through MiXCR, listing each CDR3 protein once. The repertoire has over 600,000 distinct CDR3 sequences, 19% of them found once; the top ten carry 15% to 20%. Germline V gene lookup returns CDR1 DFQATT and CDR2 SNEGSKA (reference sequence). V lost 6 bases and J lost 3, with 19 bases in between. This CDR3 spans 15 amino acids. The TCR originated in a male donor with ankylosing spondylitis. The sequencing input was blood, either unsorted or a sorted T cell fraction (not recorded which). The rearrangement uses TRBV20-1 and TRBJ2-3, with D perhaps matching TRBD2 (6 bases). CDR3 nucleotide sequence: TGCAGTGCACTCACCGGACTAAAAAGGACAGATACGCAGTATTTT. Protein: CSALTGLKRTDTQYF.